The subject of this entry is one T cell receptor (beta chain). The method was immunoSEQ multiplex PCR; TCRdb's version includes in-frame clones alone and lacks a portion of them. The sample has around 99,000 clones; about 89% are singletons. This sample is part of a study of blood T cell repertoires in COVID-19. As for the study in general: T cells, B-cell-depleted T cells, or PBMCs supplied cDNA or gDNA.

The germline V and J ends were trimmed by 0 bases and 5 bases, with 14 bases remaining between them. The CDR3 consists of 15 residues. Germline V CDR1 and CDR2: SGDLS, YYNGEE. The sample was peripheral blood. The chain combines TRBV9 with TRBJ1-1; a weak D match, TRBD1 (6 bases). This receptor was identified in a man in his forties or fifties with active or convalescent COVID-19. The CDR3, as DNA: TGTGCCAGCAGCGTAGACAGGGAAACGGGGACTGAAGCTTTCTTT. Its protein product is CASSVDRETGTEAFF.